This is a list of T cell receptor beta chains from one sample in a study of a mutant IDH1 vaccine in newly diagnosed glioma. Sequencing used immunoSEQ multiplex PCR; TCRdb keeps in-frame clones, though not all of them. This table has approximately 52,000 clones, more than 75% appearing once. These receptors lack a known antigen. The material was PBMCs, obtained from a glioma patient whose treatment included an IDH1 peptide vaccine. Every receptor here comes from a woman between 40 and 50 years old with glioma. Some clones in this sample may be carry-over from other donors' samples. Both conserved end residues are part of each CDR3. D genes are given only for firm matches. Clone size is stated in some rows and not others, as once, few, many or a class when expanded.

>TRBJ1-3|TRBV13|NA|NA
CASSSGAAGNTIYF
TGTGCCAGCAGCTCGGGGGCAGCTGGAAACACCATATATTTT
>TRBJ2-5|TRBV7-8|NA|TRBD2
CASSTGASGGFQETQYF
TGTGCCAGCAGCACGGGGGCTAGCGGGGGGTTCCAAGAGACCCAGTACTTC
>TRBJ1-2|TRBV9|few|NA
CASSLGPSYGYTF
TGTGCCAGCAGCCTGGGGCCTAGTTATGGCTACACCTTC
>TRBJ2-1|TRBV21-1|NA|NA
CASSKTPLAGGPGEQFF
TGTGCCAGCAGCAAAACCCCTCTAGCGGGGGGGCCGGGTGAGCAGTTCTTC
>TRBJ1-4|TRBV11-2|once|NA
CASRSHTGPNEKLFF
TGTGCCAGCAGGAGTCACACGGGGCCAAATGAAAAACTGTTTTTT
>TRBJ2-5|TRBV5-1|NA|TRBD1
CASSPGQGLWETQYF
TGCGCCAGCAGCCCTGGACAGGGGTTATGGGAGACCCAGTACTTC
>TRBJ1-1|TRBV4-3|NA|NA
CASSLHRANTEAFF
TGCGCCAGCAGCCTGCACAGGGCGAACACTGAAGCTTTCTTT
>TRBJ1-1|TRBV7-6|NA|TRBD1
CASSLGQGKEDTEAFF
TGTGCCAGCAGCTTGGGACAGGGTAAAGAAGACACTGAAGCTTTCTTT
>TRBJ2-1|TRBV4-3|NA|NA
CASSQAGNNEQFF
TGCGCCAGCAGCCAAGCAGGAAACAATGAGCAGTTCTTC
>TRBJ1-5|TRBV5-1|NA|NA
CATSRPQHF
TGCGCCACCTCTCGGCCCCAGCATTTT
>TRBJ1-1|TRBV4-2|NA|NA
CASSQGYVDQAFF
TGTGCCAGCAGCCAAGGGTATGTGGACCAAGCTTTCTTT
>TRBJ1-1|TRBV7-9|NA|NA
CASSFLEGGTEAFF
TGTGCCAGCAGCTTCCTCGAGGGAGGGACTGAAGCTTTCTTT
>TRBJ1-1|TRBV9|NA|NA
CASSRGTLGETEAFF
TGTGCCAGCAGCCGCGGAACATTAGGAGAGACTGAAGCTTTCTTT
>TRBJ2-3|TRBV6-6|NA|TRBD1
CASSRTGGGDTQYF
TGTGCCAGCAGTCGGACAGGGGGCGGAGATACGCAGTATTTT
>TRBJ2-1|TRBV9|NA|NA
CASSFRLNEQFF
TGTGCCAGCAGCTTTAGGTTAAATGAGCAGTTCTTC
>TRBJ1-3|TRBV19|NA|TRBD1
CASSPGQGAYTIYF
TGTGCCAGTAGCCCCGGACAGGGGGCCTACACCATATATTTT
>TRBJ2-7|TRBV7-9|NA|NA
CASSRYYEQYF
TGTGCCAGCAGCCGTTACTACGAGCAGTACTTC
>TRBJ1-2|TRBV4-3|NA|TRBD1
CASSQGSGGQRHYGYTF
TGCGCCAGCAGCCAAGGCTCCGGGGGACAGCGTCACTATGGCTACACCTTC
>TRBJ2-2|TRBV27|NA|NA
CASSFLGGTGELFF
TGTGCCAGCAGTTTCCTGGGGGGCACCGGGGAGCTGTTTTTT
>TRBJ2-1|TRBV4-2|NA|NA
CASSQDEGGRGVSYNEQFF
TGTGCCAGCAGCCAAGATGAGGGTGGTAGGGGGGTATCCTACAATGAGCAGTTCTTC
>TRBJ1-2|TRBV19|NA|NA
CASRQVHYGYTF
TGTGCCAGTAGACAGGTTCACTATGGCTACACCTTC
>TRBJ2-7|TRBV7-2|NA|TRBD1
CASSDRGGSYEQYF
TGTGCCAGCAGCGACAGGGGTGGATCCTACGAGCAGTACTTC
>TRBJ2-1|TRBV6-6|NA|TRBD2
CATSGGSYNEQFF
TGTGCCACCTCGGGGGGTTCCTACAATGAGCAGTTCTTC
>TRBJ1-4|TRBV5-1|NA|TRBD1
CASRLGQGAGEKLFF
TGCGCCAGCAGACTAGGACAGGGGGCAGGGGAAAAACTGTTTTTT
>TRBJ2-7|TRBV14|few|NA
CASSPRGALYYEQYF
TGTGCCAGCAGCCCACGGGGGGCCTTGTACTACGAGCAGTACTTC
>TRBJ1-2|TRBV7-8|NA|TRBD1
CASSLARTGPSANYGYTF
TGTGCCAGCAGCTTAGCCCGGACAGGGCCCTCCGCTAACTATGGCTACACCTTC
>TRBJ1-1|TRBV5-1|NA|NA
CASSARGPTEAFF
TGCGCCAGCAGCGCCAGGGGTCCCACTGAAGCTTTCTTT
>TRBJ1-1|TRBV6-6|few|NA
CASSYQHRNTEAFF
TGTGCCAGCAGTTATCAGCACAGGAACACTGAAGCTTTCTTT
>TRBJ2-2|TRBV19|NA|NA
CASSLRGAVGELFF
TGTGCCAGTAGTCTCCGGGGGGCTGTCGGGGAGCTGTTTTTT
>TRBJ1-1|TRBV4-3|NA|NA
CASRRDGDTEAFF
TGCGCCAGCAGGAGGGATGGGGACACTGAAGCTTTCTTT
>TRBJ2-1|TRBV4-3|NA|NA
CASSLDGGGEQFF
TGCGCCAGCAGCCTTGATGGGGGTGGGGAGCAGTTCTTC
>TRBJ2-7|TRBV27|few|TRBD2
CASRVAGGRYEQYF
TGTGCCAGCAGAGTAGCGGGGGGGCGGTACGAGCAGTACTTC
>TRBJ1-5|TRBV7-9|NA|NA
CASSSGAQPQHF
TGTGCCAGCAGCTCAGGGGCTCAGCCCCAGCATTTT
>TRBJ2-3|TRBV10-3|once|NA
CASIEADTQYF
TGTGCCAGCATTGAGGCGGATACGCAGTATTTT
>TRBJ2-5|TRBV7-7|NA|NA
CASTYGGTETQYF
TGTGCTAGCACCTACGGAGGGACAGAGACCCAGTACTTC
>TRBJ2-2|TRBV4-3|NA|TRBD2
CASSQVWRGTGELFF
TGCGCCAGCAGCCAAGTGTGGCGGGGGACCGGGGAGCTGTTTTTT
>TRBJ1-5|TRBV13|NA|NA
CASSLRPLNQPQHF
TGTGCCAGCAGCTTACGGCCGCTCAATCAGCCCCAGCATTTT
>TRBJ2-7|TRBV5-1|NA|TRBD1
CASSTTGTGSYEQYF
TGCGCCAGCAGCACTACCGGGACAGGCTCCTACGAGCAGTACTTC
>TRBJ1-4|TRBV29-1|NA|NA
CSVGHFGEKLFF
TGCAGCGTGGGACATTTCGGGGAAAAACTGTTTTTT
>TRBJ1-2|TRBV6-1|NA|NA
CASSDPFRGPLLYGYTF
TGTGCCAGCAGTGACCCCTTCCGGGGACCCCTCCTCTATGGCTACACCTTC
>TRBJ1-5|TRBV7-8|NA|NA
CASSLEGGGDQPQHF
TGTGCCAGCAGCTTAGAGGGTGGCGGGGATCAGCCCCAGCATTTT
>TRBJ2-1|TRBV11-2|NA|NA
CASSLLNEQFF
TGTGCCAGCAGCTTATTGAATGAGCAGTTCTTC
>TRBJ2-7|TRBV12-5|NA|TRBD1
CASGLPRQGSGEQYF
TGTGCTAGTGGTTTGCCTCGACAGGGTTCGGGCGAGCAGTACTTC
>TRBJ2-1|TRBV7-9|NA|NA
CASSSTDRGGEQFF
TGTGCCAGCAGCTCAACTGACAGGGGAGGGGAGCAGTTCTTC
>TRBJ1-4|TRBV30|NA|NA
CAWSPANEKLFF
TGTGCCTGGAGTCCCGCCAATGAAAAACTGTTTTTT
>TRBJ1-3|TRBV5-4|NA|NA
CASSLGMQGSGNTIYF
TGTGCCAGCAGCTTGGGCATGCAGGGATCCGGAAACACCATATATTTT
>TRBJ2-7|TRBV30|NA|NA
CAWSAIPPYEQYF
TGTGCCTGGAGTGCAATCCCTCCCTACGAGCAGTACTTC
>TRBJ2-3|TRBV5-5|once|TRBD2
CASSPLAGASTDTQYF
TGTGCCAGCAGCCCACTAGCGGGGGCGAGCACAGATACGCAGTATTTT
>TRBJ1-1|TRBV6-1|once|NA
CASSDGGRVTEAFF
TGTGCCAGCAGTGATGGCGGGAGGGTAACTGAAGCTTTCTTT
>TRBJ2-7|TRBV18|NA|NA
CASSEPVSEQYF
TGTGCCAGCTCAGAGCCTGTGTCCGAGCAGTACTTC
>TRBJ1-5|TRBV21-1|once|NA
CASREGRSRVRNQPQHF
TGTGCCAGCAGGGAGGGCAGGTCCAGGGTTCGCAATCAGCCCCAGCATTTT